This entry is about one T cell receptor (beta chain). Its antigen is currently not known. Nothing much larger sits one base from this clone, and base qualities are not available. The data were taken from a study of blood T cell repertoires in COVID-19 (TCRdb year 2020). Study-wide context: Collaborator samples came from the United States, Italy and Spain and covered acute and convalescent phases of COVID-19. The prospective study material was composed of cDNA or gDNA derived from T cells, B-cell-depleted T cells, or PBMCs. The samples were drawn from two sources: the first 160 participants of the ongoing ImmuneRACE study, and 1,000 to 1,500 subjects contributed by 6 global collaborators. The repertoires were made available in a free public database intended to serve as a resource for research on the immune response to SARS-CoV-2. The sample metadata nearly always contained a de-identified subject ID, COVID-19 status, age in years and sex. Deeply sampled blood TCRbeta repertoires from subjects exposed to, actively infected with, or recovered from COVID-19 were included in the dataset. HLA class I and class II types, where available, came from metadata supplied by the sample provider rather than from assay-based typing.

TCRbeta CDR3 regions were amplified from genomic DNA using the immunoSEQ Assay, a bias-controlled multiplex PCR. Per the authors' processing: Within the assay, amplification of reference gene primers was used to estimate how many nucleated cells each sample contained. Sequence reads were collapsed and filtered to measure the absolute abundance of every unique TCRbeta CDR3 rearrangement. For each sample, productive Simpson clonality was calculated as the square root of Simpson's diversity index over productive rearrangements. Here the immuneACCESS table is served through TCRdb, limited to in-frame sequences with V and J called. Missing clones are a known gap in these copies; in checked studies unresolved V genes cover under half, and the rest lacks a known reason. The D gene and trimming were derived from the DNA, and the V and J assignments and clone size from that table. The sample table holds 450,000 or so clones, of which roughly 90% were seen once. 0.75% to 0.85% of the sample lies in the top ten.

The study at large found these results: How much clinical and demographic metadata was included differed by source and by participant, and the metadata was provided uncurated.

V and J are truncated by 2 bases and 12 bases respectively, leaving an intervening sequence of 8 bases. The CDR3 starts with the cysteine, ends with the phenylalanine, and has 11 residues. Kept here is only the CDR3 DNA, which spans 33 bases and is read in frame from base 1. CDR1 and CDR2, looked up from the germline V gene, are ENHRY and SYGVKD. One collaborating source in Seattle enrolled patients while the patients were actively infected and followed the patients over time throughout the course of disease. Collaborating institutions collected whole blood in K2EDTA tubes following their own protocols. For TCRbeta analysis, collaborators shipped samples in one of three forms: frozen whole blood, isolated PBMCs, or DNA extracted from either of those sample types.

This TCR was recovered from a man younger than 30 with COVID-19, enrolled during active disease. The V and J genes are TRBV10-3 and TRBJ2-1, with the D segment identity uncertain. The sequencing sample was made of peripheral blood. The CDR3 here reads CAISETKTQFF. The nucleotides are TGTGCCATCAGTGAGACTAAAACGCAGTTCTTC.